Following are 11 T cell receptor beta chains from one sample sequenced in a study of immune evolution from preneoplasia to lung adenocarcinoma. Generated by immunoSEQ multiplex PCR, the TCRdb table keeps only in-frame clones and is missing some. The table includes 6,300 or so clones, roughly 83% detected once. Sequenced: FFPE lung adenocarcinoma in situ tissue. The receptors originated from a donor at least 70 years old with lung adenocarcinoma.

The chain links TRBV15 to TRBJ1-2, with D uncertain. Trimming left V 4 bases short and J 0 bases short, with 12 bases between. CDR1 and CDR2 from the germline V gene are LNHNV and YYDKDF (reference sequence). The CDR3 has 15 amino acids. The CDR3 protein is CATSTNRPTNYGYTF. The CDR3 DNA is TGTGCCACCAGCACTAACCGGCCTACTAACTATGGCTACACCTTC.

The rearrangement joins TRBV27 to TRBJ1-1; the match to TRBD1 covers 10 bases. The CDR3 consists of 15 residues. V dropped 5 bases and J dropped 4; count of bases not matched to a gene: 7. CDR1 MNHEY and CDR2 SMNVEV come from the germline V gene (reference sequence). CDR3 DNA sequence: TGTGCCAGCAGTCCCCGTAGGACAGGGGGCACTGAAGCTTTCTTT. It specifies CASSPRRTGGTEAFF.

The V and J genes are TRBV19 and TRBJ2-3; D gene unclear. The V gene lost 4 bases and the J gene lost 5 bases, with 10 bases spanning the gap. The CDR3 has 13 amino acids. Per the germline V gene, CDR1 is LNHDA and CDR2 is SQIVND (reference sequence). CDR3 sequence reads: CASSRPELDTQYF. Written as DNA, the CDR3 is TGTGCCAGTAGTAGGCCGGAGCTAGATACGCAGTATTTT.

The chain recombines TRBV19 with TRBJ1-5; D unresolved. The V gene lost 9 bases and the J gene lost 5 bases, with 17 bases spanning the gap. The CDR3 has 14 residues. Germline V gene lookup returns CDR1 LNHDA and CDR2 SQIVND (reference sequence). CDR3 DNA: TGTGCCAGCAGTGGTACAGTCATCCATCAGCCCCAGCATTTT. Translated: CASSGTVIHQPQHF. Full variable domain (missing parts from reference TRBV19 and TRBJ1-5): DGGITQSPKYLFRKEGQNVTLSCEQNLNHDAMYWYRQDPGQGLRLIYYSQIVNDFQKGDIAEGYSVSREKKESFPLTVTSAQKNPTAFYLCASSGTVIHQPQHFGDGTRLSIL.

This clone was recorded a few times. V and J are TRBV19 and TRBJ1-1; D gene unclear. The CDR3 totals 13 residues. The V end was cut by 2 bases, the J end by 1 base, with 5 bases between. Germline V gene sequence: CDR1 LNHDA, CDR2 SQIVND (reference sequence). The CDR3 reads CASSINANTEAFF. CDR3 DNA sequence: TGTGCCAGTAGTATAAACGCGAACACTGAAGCTTTCTTT.

The chain links TRBV2 to TRBJ1-4, with no clear D. V was pared by 7 bases and J by 0 bases, with 3 bases between. Germline V lookup: CDR1 SNHLY, CDR2 FYNNEI. The CDR3 is made up of 12 amino acids. The CDR3 DNA sequence: TGTGCCAGCACAGCAACTAATGAAAAACTGTTTTTT. Protein sequence: CASTATNEKLFF.

This chain joins TRBV5-1 and TRBJ1-4; D is uncertain. CDR1 and CDR2 from the germline V gene are SGHRS and YFSETQ. Trimming shortened V by 2 bases and J by 2 bases, and 7 bases separated the two germline ends. This CDR3 region has 14 residues. This chain's CDR3 is CASSFGDTNEKLFF. CDR3 bases: TGCGCCAGCAGCTTCGGGGATACTAATGAAAAACTGTTTTTT.

The chain is built from TRBV18 and TRBJ1-4; D gene unclear. The germline CDR1 and CDR2 sequences are KGHSH and LQKENI. V was clipped by 3 bases and J by 0 bases, with 8 bases between them. The CDR3 consists of 15 residues. The DNA for the CDR3 is TGTGCCAGCTCACCGGCAAGCTCAACTAATGAAAAACTGTTTTTT. This sequence encodes CASSPASSTNEKLFF.

The chain links TRBV30 to TRBJ1-4; 8 bases fit TRBD1. CDR1 GTSNPN and CDR2 SVGIG come from the germline V gene (reference sequence). CDR3 length: 13 residues. The trim removed 6 bases at V and 8 bases at J, leaving 8 bases unmatched. The CDR3 region is CACSQGAREKLFF. The CDR3 nucleotides read TGTGCCTGTTCCCAGGGGGCGCGAGAAAAACTGTTTTTT.

The chain joins TRBV30 to TRBJ2-1, with 8 positions matching TRBD2. Trimming cost V 3 bases and J 3 bases; bases outside gene matches: 10. This CDR3 comprises 16 residues. CDR1 is GTSNPN, CDR2 SVGIG, per germline (reference sequence). The CDR3 coding sequence is TGTGCCTGGAGGGAAATAGCGGGACCGATCTACAATGAGCAGTTCTTC. Translated, it gives CAWREIAGPIYNEQFF. Variable domain in full (rest from reference TRBV30 and TRBJ2-1): SQTIHQWPATLVQPVGSPLSLECTVEGTSNPNLYWYRQAAGRGLQLLFYSVGIGQISSEVPQNLSASRPQDRQFILSSKKLLLSDSGFYLCAWREIAGPIYNEQFFGPGTRLTVL.

The chain joins TRBV5-6 to TRBJ2-5, with TRBD1 matching over 7 bases. CDR3 length: 14 amino acids. The ends lost 6 bases at V and 2 bases at J; junction bases unmatched: 7. Per germline, CDR1 SGHDT and CDR2 YYEEEE. The CDR3 region is CASILGQRQETQYF. The CDR3 nucleotides read TGTGCCAGCATCCTGGGACAGAGACAAGAGACCCAGTACTTC.